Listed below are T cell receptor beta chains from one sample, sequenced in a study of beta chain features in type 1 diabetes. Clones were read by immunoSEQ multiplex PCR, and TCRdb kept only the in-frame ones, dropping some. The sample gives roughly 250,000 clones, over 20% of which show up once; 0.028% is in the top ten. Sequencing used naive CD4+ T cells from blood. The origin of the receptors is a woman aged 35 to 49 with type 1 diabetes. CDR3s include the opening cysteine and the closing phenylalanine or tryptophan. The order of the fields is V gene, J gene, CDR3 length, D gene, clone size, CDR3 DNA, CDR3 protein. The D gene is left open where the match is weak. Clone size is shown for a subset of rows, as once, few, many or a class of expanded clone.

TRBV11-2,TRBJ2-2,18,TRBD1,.,TGTGCCAGCAGCCCACTCAGGACAGGCAACGTAAACACCGGGGAGCTGTTTTTT,CASSPLRTGNVNTGELFF
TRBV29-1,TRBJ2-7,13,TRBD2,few,TGCAGCGCGGCCCGGGGGGTAGTTGACGAGCAGTACTTC,CSAARGVVDEQYF
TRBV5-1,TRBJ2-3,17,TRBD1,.,TGCGCCAGCAGCTTCGGATACTCGGGGACAGGGAACGGTACGCAGTATTTT,CASSFGYSGTGNGTQYF
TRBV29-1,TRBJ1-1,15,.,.,TGCAGCGTTTCCGGAGGGCCCACGATGAACACTGAAGCTTTCTTT,CSVSGGPTMNTEAFF
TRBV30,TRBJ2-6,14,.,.,TGTGCCTGGAGTCTCAGGTCTGGGGCCAACGTCCTGACTTTC,CAWSLRSGANVLTF
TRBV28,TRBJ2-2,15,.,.,TGTGCCAGCAGTTTCCCGACAGGGAACACCGGGGAGCTGTTTTTT,CASSFPTGNTGELFF
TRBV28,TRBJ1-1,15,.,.,TGTGCCAGCAGTTCCCTCGGGACTTCGAACACTGAAGCTTTCTTT,CASSSLGTSNTEAFF
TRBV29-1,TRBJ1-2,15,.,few,TGCAGCGTCCCGAAGGGGGTGTCGGAGTACTATGGCTACACCTTC,CSVPKGVSEYYGYTF
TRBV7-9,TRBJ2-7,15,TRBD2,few,TGTGCCAGCACCTCCCTTAGCGGGGGGCCCTACGAGCAGTACTTC,CASTSLSGGPYEQYF
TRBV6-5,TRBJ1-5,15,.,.,TGTGCCAGCAGTTACGGGCAGGGTGGCAATCAGCCCCAGCATTTT,CASSYGQGGNQPQHF
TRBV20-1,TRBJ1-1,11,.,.,TGCAGTGCTTCCCACCCCGGGAAAGCTTTCTTT,CSASHPGKAFF
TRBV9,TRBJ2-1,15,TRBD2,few,TGTGCCAGCAGCGTGACGGGACTAGCGACCAATGAGCAGTTCTTC,CASSVTGLATNEQFF
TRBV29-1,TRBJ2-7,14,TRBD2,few,TGCAGCGTGGGGCCTAGCGGGAGGACCTACGAGCAGTACTTC,CSVGPSGRTYEQYF
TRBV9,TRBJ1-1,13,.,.,TGTGCCAGCAGCGGGGCAGGGAACACTGAAGCTTTCTTT,CASSGAGNTEAFF
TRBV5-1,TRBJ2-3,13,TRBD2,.,TGCGCCAGCAGCCGGGAGGTCACAGATACGCAGTATTTT,CASSREVTDTQYF
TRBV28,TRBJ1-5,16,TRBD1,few,TGTGCCAGCAGTGAGGACAGGGGTATTAGCAATCAGCCCCAGCATTTT,CASSEDRGISNQPQHF
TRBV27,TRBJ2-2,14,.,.,TGTGCCAGCAGTCTCCAGCGGCGCACCGGGGAGCTGTTTTTT,CASSLQRRTGELFF
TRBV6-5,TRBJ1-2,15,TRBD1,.,TGTGCCAGCAGTGGGGGGACAGGGGGAGGCTATGGCTACACCTTC,CASSGGTGGGYGYTF
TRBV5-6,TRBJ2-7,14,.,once,TGTGCCAGCAGCCTGGACAGCCCATCCAACGAGCAGTACTTC,CASSLDSPSNEQYF
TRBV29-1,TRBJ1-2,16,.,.,TGCAGCGTTGAAGAGGGAGGGGCCAGAAGGCACTATGGCTACACCTTC,CSVEEGGARRHYGYTF
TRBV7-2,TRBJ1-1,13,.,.,TGTGCCAGCAGCTTAGGTCGGAACACTGAAGCTTTCTTT,CASSLGRNTEAFF
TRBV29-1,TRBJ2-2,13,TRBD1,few,TGCAGCGTGGACAGGGATCTAAACGGGGAGCTGTTTTTT,CSVDRDLNGELFF
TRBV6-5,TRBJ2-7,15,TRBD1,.,TGTGCCAGCAGCAAAAACCGGGACAGGGGCTACGAGCAGTACTTC,CASSKNRDRGYEQYF
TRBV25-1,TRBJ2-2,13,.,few,TGTGCCAGCAGTAAGCCTCAACCCGGGGAGCTGTTTTTT,CASSKPQPGELFF
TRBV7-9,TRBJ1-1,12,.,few,TGTGCCAGCAGCTCACCAGCAGGGGAGGCTTTCTTT,CASSSPAGEAFF
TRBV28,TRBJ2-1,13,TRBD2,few,TGTGCCAGCAATTGGGGACTATTGAATGAGCAGTTCTTC,CASNWGLLNEQFF
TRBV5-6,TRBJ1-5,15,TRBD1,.,TGTGCCAGCAGGCGACAGGGAAACCGGAATCAGCCCCAGCATTTT,CASRRQGNRNQPQHF
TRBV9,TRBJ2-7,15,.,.,TGTGCCAGCAGCGTAGCCACGGACACCCACTACGAGCAGTACTTC,CASSVATDTHYEQYF
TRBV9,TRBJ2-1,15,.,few,TGTGCCAGCAGCCCTAGCCTTAGCTCCTACAATGAGCAGTTCTTC,CASSPSLSSYNEQFF
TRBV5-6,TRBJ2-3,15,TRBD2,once,TGTGCCAGCAGCTGGACTAGCGGGAGCATGGATACGCAGTATTTT,CASSWTSGSMDTQYF
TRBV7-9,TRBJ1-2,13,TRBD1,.,TGTGCCAGCAGCTCGGACAGGGAGAGCGTCTACACCTTC,CASSSDRESVYTF